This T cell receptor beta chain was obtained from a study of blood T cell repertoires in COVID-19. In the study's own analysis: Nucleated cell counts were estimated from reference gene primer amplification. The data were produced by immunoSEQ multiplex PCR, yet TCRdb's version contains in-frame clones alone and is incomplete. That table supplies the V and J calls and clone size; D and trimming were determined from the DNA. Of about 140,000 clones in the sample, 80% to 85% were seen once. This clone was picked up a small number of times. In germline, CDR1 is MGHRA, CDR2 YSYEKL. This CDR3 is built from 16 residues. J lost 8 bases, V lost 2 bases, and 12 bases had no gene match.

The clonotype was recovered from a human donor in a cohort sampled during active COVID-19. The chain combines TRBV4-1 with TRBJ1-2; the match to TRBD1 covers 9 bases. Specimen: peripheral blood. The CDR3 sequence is CASSQSSPGQGWGYTF. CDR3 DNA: TGCGCCAGCAGCCAATCCTCGCCGGGACAGGGCTGGGGCTACACCTTC.